Below are 10 T cell receptor beta chains sequenced from a single sample in a study of Graves' ophthalmopathy and Graves' hyperthyroidism. Using RNA transcripts, the TCR beta CDR3 regions were amplified. The first round was an RT-PCR with HTBI primers, and the second round was a multiplex PCR. One entry per CDR3 protein results from TCRdb running MiXCR on the multiplex PCR reads. The data contain roughly 350,000 distinct CDR3 sequences, 17% of them singletons. The specimen sequenced was peripheral blood. The receptors here all came from an adult woman with stable Graves' hyperthyroidism.

The genes are TRBV28 and TRBJ1-2; the match to TRBD1 covers 8 bases. Germline V lookup: CDR1 MDHEN, CDR2 SYDVKM. With 3 bases clipped from V and 8 bases from J, the junction kept 8 bases outside the gene matches. There are 14 residues in the CDR3. The CDR3 nucleotides are TGTGCCAGCAGTTTCTCAGGGGGCCCGGGGGGCTACACCTTC. The encoded protein is CASSFSGGPGGYTF.

This clonotype was counted many times. The chain employs TRBV27 and TRBJ2-7, with D possibly called TRBD1 or TRBD2 (5 bases each). The V end lost 5 bases, the J end lost 4 bases, and 15 bases lay between the germline ends. CDR1 is MNHEY and CDR2 is SMNVEV in the germline V gene (reference sequence). The CDR3 runs 14 residues. The CDR3 spells CASSKTGAEYEQYF. In DNA form, the CDR3 reads TGTGCCAGCAGTAAAACCGGGGCCGAATACGAGCAGTACTTC.

This clonotype was counted many times. The CDR3 DNA reads as TGTGCCACCAGCAGAGTCAAGGAGCCGGGCTATGGCTACACCTTC. It encodes CATSRVKEPGYGYTF. V usage is TRBV15 and J usage is TRBJ1-2; D gene uncertain. The CDR3 loop spans 15 amino acids. The germline V and J ends were trimmed by 1 base and 4 bases, with 13 bases remaining between them. Germline V lookup: CDR1 LNHNV, CDR2 YYDKDF (reference sequence).

The chain joins TRBV6-1 to TRBJ1-6; no clear D. Germline values: CDR1 MNHNS, CDR2 SASEGT. V lost 2 bases to trimming and J lost 10 bases, with 18 bases between them. This CDR3 is 16 amino acids long. CDR3 in amino acids: CASSEMPGAYLSPLHF. The CDR3 nucleotides are TGTGCCAGCAGTGAAATGCCAGGAGCATATTTATCACCCCTCCACTTT.

This clonotype was seen many times. The chain recombines TRBV3-1 with TRBJ1-1; D gene unclear. V lost 8 bases and J lost 2, with 12 bases in between. The germline V gene has CDR1 LGHDT and CDR2 YNNKEL (reference sequence). This CDR3 has 13 residues. The CDR3 protein is CASGSGENTEAFF. The CDR3 DNA reads as TGTGCCAGCGGCTCCGGGGAAAACACTGAAGCTTTCTTT.

The J gene is TRBJ1-2, the V gene TRBV20-1; 7 nucleotides match TRBD1. V shed 2 bases, J shed 4 bases, and the junction held 4 bases outside the gene matches. The CDR3 runs 13 residues. Germline values: CDR1 DFQATT, CDR2 SNEGSKA (reference sequence). CDR3 bases: TGCAGTGCTAGACCTAGGGACAGCTATGGCTACACCTTC. Protein sequence: CSARPRDSYGYTF.

The chain couples TRBV28 to TRBJ2-6, with 9 bases identical to TRBD1. With 5 bases clipped from V and 3 bases from J, the junction kept 14 bases outside the gene matches. The germline gives CDR1 MDHEN, CDR2 SYDVKM. The CDR3 consists of 19 residues. The CDR3 reads CASSQSQGTGISGANVLTF. CDR3 coding DNA: TGTGCCAGCAGTCAATCCCAAGGGACAGGGATTAGTGGGGCCAACGTCCTGACTTTC.

This clonotype was picked up many times. The genes are TRBV28 and TRBJ2-7; 8 bases map to TRBD2. CDR3 length: 17 residues. V shed 6 bases and J 4 bases; nucleotides not matched to a gene: 17. The V gene's germline CDR1 is MDHEN and CDR2 SYDVKM. Here the CDR3 reads CASRPSGSRGGSYEQYF. The CDR3 nucleotides are TGTGCCAGCAGACCAAGCGGGAGCAGAGGGGGTAGTTACGAGCAGTACTTC.

This clonotype appeared many times. The V gene is TRBV12-3 or TRBV12-4, the J gene TRBJ2-5; 7 bases align to TRBD2. With 3 bases clipped from V and 5 bases from J, the junction kept 3 bases outside the gene matches. CDR3 length: 13 residues. CDR3 sequence: CASSFDGRETQYF. CDR3 nucleotide sequence: TGTGCCAGCAGTTTTGACGGGAGGGAGACCCAGTACTTC.

This clonotype was seen repeatedly, ten times or more. This chain connects TRBV9 to TRBJ1-2; D is uncertain. Per germline, CDR1 SGDLS and CDR2 YYNGEE. The V gene lost 3 bases and the J gene lost 4 bases, with 16 bases spanning the gap. The CDR3 is 15 residues long. CDR3 protein: CASSAHTRAFYGYTF. CDR3 sequence (DNA): TGTGCCAGCAGCGCCCACACCAGAGCCTTCTATGGCTACACCTTC.